The 25 T cell receptor beta chains reported below all come from one sample, sequenced in a study of T cells in Graves' hyperthyroidism and ophthalmopathy. Regions amplified from RNA transcripts were the TCR beta CDR3 regions. The study used the HTBI primer set for a first-round RT-PCR of the TCR CDR3. TCRdb recomputed calls from the multiplex PCR reads with MiXCR, one row per CDR3 protein. The sample has more than 300,000 distinct CDR3 sequences; approximately 18% are singletons. Sequenced material: blood. These receptors were taken from a young woman with Graves' hyperthyroidism that later progressed to Graves' ophthalmopathy.

This clonotype was counted at least ten times. The chain has TRBV6-1 and TRBJ1-1; no clear D. In germline, CDR1 is MNHNS, CDR2 SASEGT. The CDR3 contains 14 residues. With 3 bases removed from V and 6 bases from J, the gap between germline ends came to 14 bases. The CDR3 reads CASSDYASYAEAFF. The CDR3 nucleotides read TGTGCCAGCAGTGATTATGCGAGTTACGCTGAAGCTTTCTTT.

This clonotype was detected ten times or more. This chain uses TRBV30 with TRBJ2-5; TRBD2 agrees at 9 bases. Germline lookup yields CDR1 GTSNPN and CDR2 SVGIG (reference sequence). The length of the CDR3 is 16 residues. Trimming removed 2 bases from V and 5 bases from J; junction bases left unmatched: 12. CDR3 DNA sequence: TGTGCCTGGAGTCGAAACGTAGCGGGGGACCGGGAGACCCAGTACTTC. Its protein is CAWSRNVAGDRETQYF.

This chain uses TRBV6-2 or TRBV6-3 with TRBJ1-2; unclear D gene. There are 17 residues in the CDR3. Germline V CDR1 and CDR2: MNHEY, SVGEGT. Trimming stripped 2 bases from V and 3 bases from J, with 19 bases between. The CDR3 sequence is CASSYDSPTPSDYGYTF. The DNA of the CDR3 is TGTGCCAGCAGTTACGATTCTCCAACCCCCTCCGACTATGGCTACACCTTC.

This clonotype was counted ten times or more. The chain is built from TRBV20-1 and TRBJ2-7; 7 bases line up with TRBD1. Germline V gene sequence: CDR1 DFQATT, CDR2 SNEGSKA (reference sequence). V shed 5 bases and J 2 bases; nucleotides not matched to a gene: 6. This CDR3 is 13 amino acids long. Here the CDR3 DNA reads TGCAGTGCTCGGACAGGCCATACCTACGAGCAGTACTTC. It is translated as CSARTGHTYEQYF.

Many counts were recorded for this clonotype. The chain recombines TRBV11-2 with TRBJ1-2, with D possibly TRBD1 on 5 matching bases. V was trimmed by 0 bases and J by 4 bases, leaving 12 bases between them. The CDR3 sequence is 15 residues long. Germline loops: CDR1 SGHAT, CDR2 FQNNGV. In nucleotides, the CDR3 is TGTGCCAGCAGCTTAGATCCCGCAGGGACCTATGGCTACACCTTC. Its translation is CASSLDPAGTYGYTF.

This clonotype was picked up many times. This rearrangement joins TRBV27 to TRBJ2-7; 7 bases are shared with TRBD2. Germline lookup yields CDR1 MNHEY and CDR2 SMNVEV (reference sequence). V gave up 6 bases and J gave up 2 bases; unmatched junction bases: 4. The CDR3 spans 13 residues. The CDR3 sequence: CASSTGTTYEQYF. The CDR3 DNA follows: TGTGCCAGCAGCACCGGGACTACCTACGAGCAGTACTTC.

This clonotype showed up just a few times. The chain couples TRBV6-5 to TRBJ1-1, with D perhaps matching TRBD1 (6 bases). CDR3 length: 15 amino acids. Looked up from germline, CDR1 is MNHEY and CDR2 is SVGAGI. V lost 2 bases and J lost 5, with 15 bases in between. The chain's CDR3 is CASSYPGGGGTEAFF. In nucleotides, the CDR3 is TGTGCCAGCAGTTACCCGGGGGGAGGGGGAACTGAAGCTTTCTTT.

In this sample, this clonotype turned up many times. The V call is TRBV28, the J call TRBJ2-1, with 9 bases aligning to TRBD1. Germline CDR1 and CDR2: MDHEN and SYDVKM. CDR3 size: 15 residues. The V segment lost 5 bases and the J segment 5 bases; nucleotides outside the gene matches: 7. CDR3 nucleotides: TGTGCCAGCAGTACGGGACAGGGCTTTCACAATGAGCAGTTCTTC. It is translated as CASSTGQGFHNEQFF.

The rearrangement links TRBV7-3 to TRBJ2-1; 9 nucleotides align to TRBD2. V trimming: 6 bases; J trimming: 4 bases; junction bases outside the gene matches: 7. Germline CDR1 and CDR2: SGHTA and FQGTGA. The CDR3 loop spans 15 amino acids. The CDR3 here is CASSQREVPYNEQFF. The CDR3 DNA sequence: TGTGCCAGCAGTCAGCGGGAGGTCCCATACAATGAGCAGTTCTTC.

This clonotype was detected ten times or more. The chain recombines TRBV6-1 with TRBJ2-6; D call uncertain. Trimming removed 4 bases at V and 1 base at J, with 11 bases between. The CDR3 extends over 16 amino acids. Looked up from germline, CDR1 is MNHNS and CDR2 is SASEGT. The CDR3 reads CASSAVRASGANVLTF. CDR3 sequence (DNA): TGTGCCAGCAGTGCCGTTAGGGCTTCTGGGGCCAACGTCCTGACTTTC.

The chain couples TRBV19 to TRBJ1-3, with D possibly TRBD1 on 5 matching bases. CDR1 is LNHDA and CDR2 is SQIVND in the germline V gene (reference sequence). CDR3 length: 14 residues. Trimming removed 4 bases at V and 8 bases at J, with 15 bases between. The CDR3 nucleotides are TGTGCCAGTAGTACCCGGACCGCGGGGGACACCATATATTTT. It translates to CASSTRTAGDTIYF.

This clonotype was detected many times. The chain is built from TRBV27 and TRBJ2-1; no clear D. In germline, CDR1 is MNHEY, CDR2 SMNVEV (reference sequence). The V end was cut by 2 bases, the J end by 2 bases, with 4 bases between. CDR3 length equals 13 residues. For the CDR3, the DNA is TGTGCCAGCAGTTTAGGTACCTACAATGAGCAGTTCTTC. It is translated as CASSLGTYNEQFF.

This clonotype was seen at least ten times. The rearrangement uses TRBV19 and TRBJ1-2; TRBD1 might be the D (6 bases). Trimming took 6 bases from V and 3 from J, leaving 20 bases between them. Germline values: CDR1 LNHDA, CDR2 SQIVND (reference sequence). The CDR3 extends over 16 amino acids. Written as DNA, the CDR3 is TGTGCCAGTAGACGCAAAACAGGGATCGGAGACTATGGCTACACCTTC. It yields the protein CASRRKTGIGDYGYTF.

This clonotype was found a few times. V is TRBV28 and J is TRBJ2-1; 13 bases fit TRBD2. J gave up 4 bases and V 3 bases, and 6 bases lay outside the gene matches. The CDR3 sequence is 17 residues long. CDR1 is MDHEN, CDR2 SYDVKM, per germline. The CDR3 DNA reads TGTGCCAGCAGTTTTGGACTAGCGGGGGAAAGATACAATGAGCAGTTCTTC. Protein product: CASSFGLAGERYNEQFF.

This clonotype was detected only a few times. This may come from a read error, since a much larger clone is one base off. The conserved final phenylalanine or tryptophan is absent from the CDR3, which likely points to a read error. The rearrangement uses TRBV19 and TRBJ1-5; TRBD1 matches 8 bases. V gave up 5 bases and J gave up 3 bases; unmatched junction bases: 18. The V gene's germline CDR1 is LNHDA and CDR2 SQIVND (reference sequence). There are 19 residues in the CDR3. The DNA for the CDR3 is TGTGCCAGTAGTTTAAGGACAGGGTCCACGTTCTACATCAATCAGCCCCAGCATCTT. Protein sequence: CASSLRTGSTFYINQPQHL.

The table lists this clonotype with a few counts. The chain is built from TRBV12-3 or TRBV12-4 and TRBJ1-5; the D gene is possibly TRBD1 (5 bases). The CDR3 spans 14 residues. V was clipped by 1 base and J by 2 bases, with 6 bases between them. The CDR3 protein is CASSLEGRNQPQHF. In DNA, the CDR3 is TGTGCCAGCAGTTTAGAGGGGCGCAATCAGCCCCAGCATTTT.

This clonotype was counted ten times or more. The rearrangement links TRBV20-1 to TRBJ2-7, with D unclear. V was cut by 0 bases and J by 4 bases, with 10 bases left in between. Germline lookup yields CDR1 DFQATT and CDR2 SNEGSKA (reference sequence). CDR3 length equals 13 residues. The DNA for the CDR3 is TGCAGTGCTAGAGATCCCGGAAGGTACGAGCAGTACTTC. This gives the protein CSARDPGRYEQYF.

This clonotype has at least ten counts. The chain joins TRBV10-3 to TRBJ2-2, with a weak D call TRBD2 (6 bases). The CDR3 spans 15 residues. V was shortened by 6 bases and J by 1 base, with 12 bases between the two germline ends. Germline CDR1 and CDR2: ENHRY and SYGVKD. The CDR3 DNA sequence: TGTGCCATCAGGGGGGAGGCAGTGAACACCGGGGAGCTGTTTTTT. Protein product: CAIRGEAVNTGELFF.

The chain has TRBV28 and TRBJ1-2; D unclear. The germline gives CDR1 MDHEN, CDR2 SYDVKM. The germline V and J ends were trimmed by 2 bases and 4 bases, with 11 bases remaining between them. This CDR3 is 14 amino acids long. CDR3 loop: CASSLGDPSYGYTF. Written as DNA, the CDR3 is TGTGCCAGCAGTTTAGGCGACCCGAGCTATGGCTACACCTTC.

This clonotype has a count of ten or more. In DNA, the CDR3 is TGCGCCAGCACACCAGCAGGGGAGGGCGACGAGCAGTACTTC. The encoded protein is CASTPAGEGDEQYF. The V and J genes are TRBV10-2 and TRBJ2-7, with D possibly matching TRBD2 (7 bases). With 7 bases removed from V and 5 bases from J, the gap between germline ends came to 18 bases. Germline values: CDR1 WSHSY, CDR2 SAAADI. CDR3 size: 14 residues.

The table lists this clonotype with many counts. The CDR3: CASSLRGALKETQYF. CDR3 in DNA: TGTGCCAGCAGCTTGAGGGGGGCGCTGAAAGAGACCCAGTACTTC. The chain is built from TRBV5-5 and TRBJ2-5; possibly TRBD1 or TRBD2 for D (6 bases each). The CDR3 loop spans 15 amino acids. Germline CDR1 SGHKS, CDR2 YYEKEE (reference sequence). The V and J ends lost 1 base and 3 bases respectively, with 13 bases between them.

This clonotype was picked up a small number of times. Germline and junction disagree at one end, which may indicate a read error. The rearrangement links TRBV20-1 to TRBJ2-2; D is unclear. Germline CDR1 and CDR2: DFQATT and SNEGSKA (reference sequence). The length of the CDR3 is 13 residues. In DNA, the CDR3 is TGCAGTGCAAGAGATGGCGGCACCGGGGAGCTGTTTTTT. It encodes CSARDGGTGELFF.

This clonotype was seen repeatedly, ten times or more. The chain joins TRBV2 to TRBJ2-3; maybe TRBD1 (6 bases). The CDR3 sequence is 14 residues long. Trimming took 7 bases from V and 3 from J, leaving 14 bases between them. Germline lookup yields CDR1 SNHLY and CDR2 FYNNEI. Here the CDR3 DNA reads TGTGCCAGCAAGCAGACAGGACCTACAGATACGCAGTATTTT. Translation: CASKQTGPTDTQYF.

This clonotype showed up many times. The V and J genes are TRBV6-1 and TRBJ2-7; tentatively, D is TRBD2 (7 bases). The ends were cut back, 6 bases at V and 3 bases at J, with 18 bases in the middle. Germline V CDR1 and CDR2: MNHNS, SASEGT. This CDR3 spans 15 amino acids. The CDR3 DNA reads as TGTGCCAGCAGCTGGGAGGGGGGGCTCGGCTACGAGCAGTACTTC. This gives the protein CASSWEGGLGYEQYF.

The sample holds many counts of this clonotype. V and J are TRBV28 and TRBJ1-6; 9 bases line up with TRBD1. With 6 bases clipped from V and 10 bases from J, the junction kept 10 bases outside the gene matches. Germline CDR1 and CDR2: MDHEN and SYDVKM. This CDR3 has 15 residues. The CDR3 loop reads CASSPRQGVRSPLHF. The CDR3 DNA reads as TGTGCCAGCAGCCCTCGACAGGGGGTGCGCTCACCCCTCCACTTT.